Below are 11 T cell receptor beta chains sequenced from a single sample in a study of blood T cell repertoires in COVID-19. The assay was immunoSEQ multiplex PCR, and TCRdb's table has in-frame clones only and misses some. The sample records fewer than 100,000 clones, roughly 84% being singletons. Sequenced material: peripheral blood. These receptors originate from a woman aged 50 to 60 with acute or convalescent COVID-19.

V gene TRBV27 combines with J gene TRBJ1-3; the D is unclear. The CDR3 runs 13 residues. Trimming left V 5 bases short and J 0 bases short, with 5 bases between. Germline CDR1 MNHEY, CDR2 SMNVEV (reference sequence). CDR3 coding DNA: TGTGCCAGCAGTCCCATCTCTGGAAACACCATATATTTT. Protein: CASSPISGNTIYF.

The CDR3 spells CASSPGLAGVVDTQYF. The CDR3 DNA sequence: TGTGCCAGCAGCCCAGGACTAGCGGGAGTGGTAGATACGCAGTATTTT. This sequence joins TRBV4-2 and TRBJ2-3, with TRBD2 identical over 13 bases. CDR1 is LGHNA and CDR2 is YNFKEQ in the germline V gene. Trimming removed 4 bases from V and 5 bases from J; junction bases left unmatched: 6. The CDR3 extends over 16 amino acids.

J is TRBJ2-2 and V is TRBV9; the match to TRBD2 covers 9 bases. The CDR3 is made up of 17 amino acids. CDR1 SGDLS and CDR2 YYNGEE come from the germline V gene. The trim removed 0 bases at V and 0 bases at J, leaving 3 bases unmatched. The CDR3 coding sequence is TGTGCCAGCAGCGTAGTTGGCGGGGGGGCGAACACCGGGGAGCTGTTTTTT. Translation gives CASSVVGGGANTGELFF. Complete variable domain (other parts from reference TRBV9 and TRBJ2-2): DSGVTQTPKHLITATGQRVTLRCSPRSGDLSVYWYQQSLDQGLQFLIQYYNGEERAKGNILERFSAQQFPDLHSELNLSSLELGDSALYFCASSVVGGGANTGELFFGEGSRLTVL.

This clone occurred a few times. This chain uses TRBV3-1 (or the pseudogene TRBV3-2) with TRBJ1-4, with TRBD1 as a possible D gene (6 bases). Trimming left V 0 bases short and J 9 bases short, with 23 bases between. The CDR3 has 18 amino acids. Germline-derived CDR1 and CDR2 are LGHDT and YNNKEL (reference sequence). The CDR3: CASSQDGIGFQGIQKLFF. Here the CDR3 DNA reads TGTGCCAGCAGCCAAGATGGGATCGGGTTTCAGGGGATTCAAAAACTGTTTTTT.

The chain links TRBV6-6 to TRBJ2-6, with TRBD2 as a possible D gene (6 bases). V lost 5 bases, J lost 0 bases, and 17 bases lay in between. The CDR3 runs 18 residues. Germline-derived CDR1 and CDR2 are MNHNY and SVGAGI (reference sequence). CDR3 in amino acids: CASSPGGLGLSGANVLTF. In DNA form, the CDR3 reads TGTGCCAGCAGTCCCGGGGGACTTGGGCTCTCTGGGGCCAACGTCCTGACTTTC.

The CDR3 nucleotides read TGCGCCAGCAGCCAAGGGGCTAGCGGGGTTTCCTACAATGAGCAGTTCTTC. Translated: CASSQGASGVSYNEQFF. The genes are TRBV4-3 and TRBJ2-1, with 9 positions matching TRBD2. V shed 1 base and J 1 base; nucleotides not matched to a gene: 5. The CDR3 is 17 amino acids. From germline, CDR1 is LGHNA and CDR2 YSLEER.

The genes are TRBV5-5 and TRBJ2-1; no clear D gene. The CDR3 is made up of 13 amino acids. Germline CDR1 reads SGHKS; CDR2 reads YYEKEE (reference sequence). Trimming cost V 0 bases and J 9 bases, with 10 bases left between them. CDR3 nucleotide sequence: TGTGCCAGCAGCTTGGTACCCAGTTCTGAGCAGTTCTTC. It specifies CASSLVPSSEQFF.

The rearrangement links TRBV5-4 to TRBJ2-1; 11 bases agree with TRBD2. V lost 4 bases to trimming and J lost 4 bases; unmatched junction nucleotides: 4. The CDR3 length is 15 residues. Per the germline V gene, CDR1 is SGHNT and CDR2 is YYREEE (reference sequence). The DNA of the CDR3 is TGTGCCAGCAGCACGACTAGCGGGACGTACAATGAGCAGTTCTTC. It is translated as CASSTTSGTYNEQFF.

V usage is TRBV30 and J usage is TRBJ1-6, with D unclear. V was clipped by 1 base and J by 7 bases, with 5 bases between them. This CDR3 is built from 12 residues. Germline assignment: CDR1 GTSNPN and CDR2 SVGIG (reference sequence). For the CDR3, the DNA is TGTGCCTGGAGTGGCGTCAATTCACCCCTCCACTTT. Protein sequence: CAWSGVNSPLHF.

The genes are TRBV7-9 and TRBJ2-1; 8 bases map to TRBD2. Looked up from germline, CDR1 is SEHNR and CDR2 is FQNEAQ (reference sequence). V lost 5 bases, J lost 0 bases, and 9 bases stayed unmatched. CDR3 length: 17 residues. The CDR3: CASSPRGGFSSYNEQFF. DNA for the CDR3: TGTGCCAGCAGCCCCCGGGGGGGCTTCAGCTCCTACAATGAGCAGTTCTTC. The full variable domain, in which reference TRBV7-9 and TRBJ2-1 provide the parts outside the CDR3, is DTGVSQNPRHKITKRGQNVTFRCDPISEHNRLYWYRQTLGQGPEFLTYFQNEAQLEKSRLLSDRFSAERPKGSFSTLEIQRTEQGDSAMYLCASSPRGGFSSYNEQFFGPGTRLTVL.

The table lists this clone with a few counts. The gene calls are TRBV3-1 (or the pseudogene TRBV3-2) and TRBJ2-3; D is possibly TRBD2 (6 bases). Trimming took 3 bases from V and 2 from J, leaving 15 bases between them. CDR3 length: 16 residues. The germline V gene has CDR1 LGHDT and CDR2 YNNKEL (reference sequence). Here the CDR3 DNA reads TGTGCCAGCAGCCACCGGGAGAGGCCTCCCACAGATACGCAGTATTTT. Translation gives CASSHRERPPTDTQYF.